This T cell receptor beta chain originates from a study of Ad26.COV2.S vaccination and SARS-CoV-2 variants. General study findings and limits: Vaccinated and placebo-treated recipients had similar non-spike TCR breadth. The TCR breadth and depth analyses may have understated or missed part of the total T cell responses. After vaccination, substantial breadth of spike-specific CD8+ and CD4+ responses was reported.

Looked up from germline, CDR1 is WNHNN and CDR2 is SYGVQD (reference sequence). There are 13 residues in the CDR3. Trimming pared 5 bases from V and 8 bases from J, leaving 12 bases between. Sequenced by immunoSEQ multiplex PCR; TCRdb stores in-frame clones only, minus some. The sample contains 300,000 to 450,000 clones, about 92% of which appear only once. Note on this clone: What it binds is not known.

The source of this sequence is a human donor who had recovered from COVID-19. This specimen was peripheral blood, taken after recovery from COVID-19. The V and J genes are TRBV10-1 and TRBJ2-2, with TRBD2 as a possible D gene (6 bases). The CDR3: CASSPEGGGELFF. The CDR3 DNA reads TGCGCCAGCAGTCCTGAAGGAGGGGGGGAGCTGTTTTTT.